The 6 T cell receptor beta chains given below trace back to one sample, sequenced in a study of breast tumors, draining lymph nodes, adjacent tissues. One entry per CDR3 protein, called by TCRdb with MiXCR from the multiplex PCR reads. The sample consists of approximately 180,000 distinct CDR3 sequences, about 30% of them appearing once. Axillary draining lymph nodes of breast cancer patients supplied the node samples. The sequenced sample consisted of axillary lymph node tissue. These TCRs come from a female donor with breast cancer. Some clones in this sample may be carry-over from other donors' samples.

This clonotype was observed at least ten times. The J gene is TRBJ2-1, the V gene TRBV20-1; tentatively, D is TRBD2 (6 bases). This CDR3 region has 13 residues. Trimming cost V 5 bases and J 0 bases, with 8 bases left between them. Per the germline V gene, CDR1 is DFQATT and CDR2 is SNEGSKA (reference sequence). The CDR3 DNA sequence: TGCAGTGCTCGGGGAGGCTCCTACAATGAGCAGTTCTTC. Its translation: CSARGGSYNEQFF.

The chain has TRBV2 and TRBJ2-1; 12 bases agree with TRBD1. V gave up 5 bases and J gave up 8 bases; unmatched junction bases: 4. Germline V gene sequence: CDR1 SNHLY, CDR2 FYNNEI. This CDR3 comprises 14 residues. The DNA for the CDR3 is TGTGCCAGCAGTTGGGGGACAGGGGGCCATGAGCAGTTCTTC. As protein: CASSWGTGGHEQFF.

In regard to this clonotype: The conserved closing phenylalanine or tryptophan is absent in this CDR3, likely reflecting a read error. The rearrangement joins TRBV24-1 to TRBJ2-3; D is unclear. The germline gives CDR1 KGHDR, CDR2 SFDVKD. The CDR3 totals 15 residues. DNA of the CDR3: TGTGCCATCAGTGCTAATGTCGGTAGCACAGATACGCAGTATCTT. This sequence encodes CAISANVGSTDTQYL.

The chain couples TRBV20-1 to TRBJ2-5; D might be TRBD1 or TRBD2, each matching 5 bases. Germline V gene data show CDR1 as DFQATT and CDR2 as SNEGSKA (reference sequence). V lost 3 bases and J 7 bases, leaving 18 bases between the germline ends. CDR3 length: 14 residues. The CDR3 here is CSASSQGPQGTQYF. DNA of the CDR3: TGCAGTGCTAGTTCCCAGGGACCCCAGGGGACCCAGTACTTC.

Many counts were recorded for this clonotype. The chain recombines TRBV19 with TRBJ1-2; 12 nucleotides line up with TRBD1. There are 14 residues in the CDR3. Germline lookup yields CDR1 LNHDA and CDR2 SQIVND (reference sequence). The V and J ends lost 11 bases and 7 bases, in that order; junction bases with no gene match: 11. As DNA, the CDR3 is TGTGCCGGAAGCCCGGGACAGGGGGCAAGTGGCTACACCTTC. This translates into CAGSPGQGASGYTF.

As concerns this clonotype: With a much larger clone just one base away, this may be a read error. The rearrangement uses TRBV14 and TRBJ1-2; possibly TRBD1 for D (5 bases). This CDR3 has 15 amino acids. Germline CDR1 reads SGHDN; CDR2 reads FVKESK. The CDR3 here is CASSQGRSGHYGSTF. In DNA form, the CDR3 reads TGTGCCAGCAGCCAAGGTAGATCAGGGCACTATGGCTCCACCTTC.